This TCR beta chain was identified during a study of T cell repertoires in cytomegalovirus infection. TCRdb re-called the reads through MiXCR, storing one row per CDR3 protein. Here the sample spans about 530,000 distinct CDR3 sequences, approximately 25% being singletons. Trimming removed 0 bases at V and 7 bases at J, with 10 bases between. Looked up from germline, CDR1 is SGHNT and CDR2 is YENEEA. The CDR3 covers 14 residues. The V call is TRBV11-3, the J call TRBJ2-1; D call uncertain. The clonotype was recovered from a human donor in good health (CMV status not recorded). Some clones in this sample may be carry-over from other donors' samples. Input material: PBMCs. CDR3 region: CASSLDAVTNEQFF. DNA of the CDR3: TGTGCCAGCAGCTTAGATGCGGTAACGAATGAGCAGTTCTTC.